A single sample gave rise to the 18 T cell receptor beta chains below, sequenced in a study of blood T cell repertoires in COVID-19. Sequencing used immunoSEQ multiplex PCR; TCRdb keeps in-frame clones, though not all of them. The data hold roughly 230,000 clones, with around 83% observed a single time. Sample: peripheral blood. These TCRs come from a woman in her 50s with acute or convalescent COVID-19.

The chain uses TRBV11-3 and TRBJ2-1, with 10 bases matching TRBD2. The J segment lost 2 bases and the V segment lost 1 base, leaving 5 bases of the junction unmatched. The germline gives CDR1 SGHNT, CDR2 YENEEA. The CDR3 runs 17 residues. The CDR3 nucleotides are TGTGCCAGCAGCTTAGGAAGCGGGGGGGCCGCCTACAATGAGCAGTTCTTC. Translation gives CASSLGSGGAAYNEQFF.

With regard to this clone: This sample includes further DNA sequences coding for the same CDR3. The chain links TRBV12-3 or TRBV12-4 to TRBJ1-5; D is uncertain. The V end lost 2 bases, the J end lost 5 bases, and 7 bases lay between the germline ends. There are 13 residues in the CDR3. DNA for the CDR3: TGTGCCAGCAGTTTAACGAGAGATCAGCCCCAGCATTTT. It is translated as CASSLTRDQPQHF.

The chain employs TRBV18 and TRBJ1-5; 8 positions match TRBD1. V dropped 3 bases and J dropped 4; count of bases not matched to a gene: 14. CDR3 length: 18 residues. From germline, CDR1 is KGHSH and CDR2 LQKENI. The CDR3 region is CASSPYTNTGGGNQPQHF. The DNA of the CDR3 is TGTGCCAGCTCACCCTACACCAACACAGGGGGTGGGAATCAGCCCCAGCATTTT. Variable domain in full (rest from reference TRBV18 and TRBJ1-5): NAGVMQNPRHLVRRRGQEARLRCSPMKGHSHVYWYRQLPEEGLKFMVYLQKENIIDESGMPKERFSAEFPKEGPSILRIQQVVRGDSAAYFCASSPYTNTGGGNQPQHFGDGTRLSIL.

This chain links TRBV7-7 with TRBJ2-3, with TRBD2 matching 8 bases. The CDR3 loop spans 16 amino acids. V trimming: 5 bases; J trimming: 3 bases; junction bases outside the gene matches: 10. CDR1 and CDR2 (germline): SSHAT, FNYEAQ (reference sequence). The CDR3 is CASSARRGGGTDTQYF. DNA of the CDR3: TGTGCCAGCAGCGCTCGTCGGGGCGGGGGGACAGATACGCAGTATTTT.

The chain's CDR3 is CASSSSGTVYEQYF. The CDR3 DNA follows: TGTGCCAGCAGTTCATCAGGGACAGTCTACGAGCAGTACTTC. V usage is TRBV27 and J usage is TRBJ2-7; TRBD1 matches at 7 bases. Looked up from germline, CDR1 is MNHEY and CDR2 is SMNVEV (reference sequence). The ends lost 4 bases at V and 3 bases at J; junction bases unmatched: 6. This CDR3 comprises 14 residues.

This clone has just one count. This sequence joins TRBV11-2 and TRBJ2-1; 7 nucleotides agree with TRBD1. V trimming: 1 base; J trimming: 12 bases; junction bases outside the gene matches: 3. From germline, CDR1 is SGHAT and CDR2 FQNNGV. The CDR3 has 12 residues. Here the CDR3 DNA reads TGTGCCAGCAGCTTAGCAGGGGGAATGCAGTTCTTC. Its translation is CASSLAGGMQFF.

The V and J genes are TRBV7-6 and TRBJ2-7; 7 nucleotides agree with TRBD2. In germline, CDR1 is SGHVS, CDR2 FNYEAQ. V was pared by 0 bases and J by 0 bases, with 2 bases of the junction left unmatched. The length of the CDR3 is 15 residues. Written as DNA, the CDR3 is TGTGCCAGCAGCTTAGCGGGCGGGGGCTCCTACGAGCAGTACTTC. This translates into CASSLAGGGSYEQYF.

V and J are TRBV30 and TRBJ2-7; D unresolved. Germline V gene lookup returns CDR1 GTSNPN and CDR2 SVGIG (reference sequence). V was trimmed by 4 bases and J by 4 bases, leaving 14 bases between them. The CDR3 is 13 amino acids. CDR3 sequence (DNA): TGTGCCTGGACCTTATCCAGCGCGTACGAGCAGTACTTC. Translating gives CAWTLSSAYEQYF.

This sequence joins TRBV12-3 or TRBV12-4 and TRBJ1-1, with TRBD1 matching over 8 bases. V gave up 5 bases and J gave up 6 bases; unmatched junction bases: 5. This CDR3 contains 13 residues. The CDR3 DNA follows: TGTGCCAGCAGTCTTTACAGGGGGTCTGAAGCTTTCTTT. This codes for CASSLYRGSEAFF.

This chain links TRBV7-2 with TRBJ1-1; no definite D call. Per germline, CDR1 SGHTA and CDR2 FQGNSA. Trimming removed 3 bases from V and 11 bases from J, with 13 bases in between. The length of the CDR3 is 12 residues. The CDR3 is CASSFMGAGAFF. CDR3 in DNA: TGTGCCAGCAGCTTTATGGGAGCTGGTGCTTTCTTT.

The V call is TRBV5-6, the J call TRBJ1-2; D is possibly TRBD1 (5 bases). Germline values: CDR1 SGHDT, CDR2 YYEEEE. This CDR3 has 13 residues. V lost 2 bases, J lost 8 bases, and 13 bases lay in between. CDR3 protein: CASSFDRATGYTF. The CDR3 DNA reads TGTGCCAGCAGCTTTGACAGAGCTACGGGCTACACCTTC. Variable domain in full (rest from reference TRBV5-6 and TRBJ1-2): DAGVTQSPTHLIKTRGQQVTLRCSPKSGHDTVSWYQQALGQGPQFIFQYYEEEERQRGNFPDRFSGHQFPNYSSELNVNALLLGDSALYLCASSFDRATGYTFGSGTRLTVV.

The chain carries TRBV14 and TRBJ1-6; D not certain. Germline CDR1 and CDR2: SGHDN and FVKESK. Trimming removed 1 base from V and 2 bases from J, with 6 bases in between. The length of the CDR3 is 15 residues. The CDR3 DNA is TGTGCCAGCAGCCAAGTGCAGACCTATAATTCACCCCTCCACTTT. Translated: CASSQVQTYNSPLHF.

The V and J genes are TRBV5-4 and TRBJ2-7; 8 nucleotides match TRBD1. Germline V gives CDR1 SGHNT, CDR2 YYREEE (reference sequence). This CDR3 region has 14 residues. Trimming cost V 4 bases and J 1 base; bases outside gene matches: 4. CDR3 sequence (DNA): TGTGCCAGCAGCACAGGGGGTAATTCCTACGAGCAGTACTTC. This gives the protein CASSTGGNSYEQYF.

The chain links TRBV3-1 (or the pseudogene TRBV3-2) to TRBJ2-7; D perhaps matches TRBD1 (5 bases). Trimming took off 0 bases at V and 8 bases at J, with 8 bases between the two ends. Germline V gene sequence: CDR1 LGHDT, CDR2 YNNKEL (reference sequence). This CDR3 spans 12 amino acids. CDR3 DNA: TGTGCCAGCAGCCAAGACAGGGCCAAGCAGTACTTC. Translated, it gives CASSQDRAKQYF.

V and J are TRBV30 and TRBJ2-3; 11 bases align to TRBD1. The V segment lost 3 bases and the J segment 4 bases; nucleotides outside the gene matches: 3. In germline, CDR1 is GTSNPN, CDR2 SVGIG (reference sequence). The CDR3 is made up of 14 amino acids. CDR3 sequence reads: CAWSRGQGADTQYF. Written as DNA, the CDR3 is TGTGCCTGGAGCCGGGGACAGGGGGCAGATACGCAGTATTTT.

The chain employs TRBV5-4 and TRBJ2-3; TRBD2 aligns across 10 bases. Trimming cost V 1 base and J 3 bases; bases outside gene matches: 8. The germline CDR1 and CDR2 sequences are SGHNT and YYREEE (reference sequence). This CDR3 is 17 amino acids long. CDR3 sequence: CASSLIGAGGPTDTQYF. The CDR3 nucleotides are TGTGCCAGCAGCTTGATAGGAGCGGGAGGGCCGACAGATACGCAGTATTTT.

The chain recombines TRBV15 with TRBJ1-4; perhaps TRBD1 as D (6 bases). CDR3 length: 15 amino acids. Germline loops: CDR1 LNHNV, CDR2 YYDKDF (reference sequence). V was trimmed by 0 bases and J by 7 bases, leaving 12 bases between them. CDR3 amino acids: CATSRDTGNGEKLFF. The CDR3 DNA reads TGTGCCACCAGCAGAGATACAGGGAACGGTGAAAAACTGTTTTTT.

The J gene is TRBJ2-5, the V gene TRBV9, with 9 bases fitting TRBD2. Germline CDR1 SGDLS, CDR2 YYNGEE. The V gene end was trimmed by 3 bases and the J gene end by 4 bases; junction bases not matched to a gene: 7. The CDR3 extends over 15 amino acids. CDR3 sequence (DNA): TGTGCCAGCAGCGGAGTAGCGGGAGTAGGAGAGACCCAGTACTTC. Translating it yields CASSGVAGVGETQYF. Based on the CDR3 plus reference TRBV9 and TRBJ2-5, the full variable domain is DSGVTQTPKHLITATGQRVTLRCSPRSGDLSVYWYQQSLDQGLQFLIQYYNGEERAKGNILERFSAQQFPDLHSELNLSSLELGDSALYFCASSGVAGVGETQYFGPGTRLLVL.